This T cell receptor (beta chain) is drawn from a study of cytomegalovirus exposure and HLA in healthy donors. Primers: 60 Vbeta forward and 13 Jbeta reverse. Some clones are missing from TCRdb's copy, which holds only in-frame ones; the method was immunoSEQ multiplex PCR. This sample has around 170,000 clones, with roughly 80% found just once. The sequence derives from a man aged 50-60 years in good health and CMV-seronegative. Sequenced input: PBMCs.

The CDR3 sequence is CASSLGGGTDTQYF. The DNA of the CDR3 is TGTGCCAGCAGTTTAGGGGGCGGCACAGATACGCAGTATTTT. The gene calls are TRBV6-5 and TRBJ2-3, with TRBD1 matching over 7 bases. V lost 4 bases to trimming and J lost 1 base; unmatched junction nucleotides: 2. The CDR3 spans 14 residues. Germline-derived CDR1 and CDR2 are MNHEY and SVGAGI.